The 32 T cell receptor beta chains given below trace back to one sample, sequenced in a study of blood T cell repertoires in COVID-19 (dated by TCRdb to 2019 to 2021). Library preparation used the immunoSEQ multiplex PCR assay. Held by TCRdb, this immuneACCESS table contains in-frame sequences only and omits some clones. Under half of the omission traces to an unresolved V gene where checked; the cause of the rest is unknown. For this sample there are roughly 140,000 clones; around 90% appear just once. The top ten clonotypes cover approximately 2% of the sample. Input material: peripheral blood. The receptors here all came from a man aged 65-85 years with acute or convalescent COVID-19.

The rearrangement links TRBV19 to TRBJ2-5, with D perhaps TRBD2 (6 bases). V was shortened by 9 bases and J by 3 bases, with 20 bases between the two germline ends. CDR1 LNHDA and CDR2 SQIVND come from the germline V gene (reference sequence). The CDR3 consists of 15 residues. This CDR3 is CASAGMGWGKETQYF. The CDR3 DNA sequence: TGTGCCAGCGCGGGGATGGGGTGGGGGAAAGAGACCCAGTACTTC.

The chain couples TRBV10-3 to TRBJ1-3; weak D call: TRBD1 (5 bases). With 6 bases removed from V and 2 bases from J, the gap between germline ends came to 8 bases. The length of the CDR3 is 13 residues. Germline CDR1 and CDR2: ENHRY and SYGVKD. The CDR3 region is CAIRLTAGNTIYF. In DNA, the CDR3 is TGTGCCATCAGGCTGACAGCTGGAAACACCATATATTTT.

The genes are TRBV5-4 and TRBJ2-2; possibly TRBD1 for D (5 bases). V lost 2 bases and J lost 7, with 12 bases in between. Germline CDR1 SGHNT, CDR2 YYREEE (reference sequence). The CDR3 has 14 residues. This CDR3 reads CASSLAGRIGELFF. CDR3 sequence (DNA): TGTGCCAGCAGCTTAGCAGGGCGTATCGGGGAGCTGTTTTTT.

Written as DNA, the CDR3 is TGTGCCAGCAGCTCCCGGACAGGGACAATGAACACTGAAGCTTTCTTT. Protein product: CASSSRTGTMNTEAFF. The chain links TRBV13 to TRBJ1-1; 8 nucleotides line up with TRBD1. The germline CDR1 and CDR2 sequences are PRHDT and FYEKMQ (reference sequence). This CDR3 has 16 residues. With V trimmed by 4 bases and J by 0 bases, 7 bases remained unmatched.

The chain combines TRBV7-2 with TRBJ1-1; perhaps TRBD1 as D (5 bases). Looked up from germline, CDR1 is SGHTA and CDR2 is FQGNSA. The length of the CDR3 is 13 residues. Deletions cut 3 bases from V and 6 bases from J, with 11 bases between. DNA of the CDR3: TGTGCCAGCAGCTTCAGCTGGGGGGCTGAAGCTTTCTTT. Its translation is CASSFSWGAEAFF.

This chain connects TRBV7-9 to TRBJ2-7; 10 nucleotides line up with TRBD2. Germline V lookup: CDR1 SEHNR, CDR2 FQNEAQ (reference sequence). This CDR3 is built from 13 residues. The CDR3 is CVSGGADSYEQYF. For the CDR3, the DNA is TGTGTGAGCGGGGGGGCAGATTCCTACGAGCAGTACTTC.

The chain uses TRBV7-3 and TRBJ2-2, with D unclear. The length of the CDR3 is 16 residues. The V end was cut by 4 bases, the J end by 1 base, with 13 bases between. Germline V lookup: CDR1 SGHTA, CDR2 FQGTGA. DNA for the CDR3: TGTGCCAGCAGCTCCTATGCTGGTGGGAACACCGGGGAGCTGTTTTTT. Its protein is CASSSYAGGNTGELFF.

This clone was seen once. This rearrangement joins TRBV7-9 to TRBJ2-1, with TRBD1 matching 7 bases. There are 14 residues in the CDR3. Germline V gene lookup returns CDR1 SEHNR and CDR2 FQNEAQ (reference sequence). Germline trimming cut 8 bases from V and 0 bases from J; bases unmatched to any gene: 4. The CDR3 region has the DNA TGTGCCAGCGGGACAGCGAGCTCCTACAATGAGCAGTTCTTC. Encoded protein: CASGTASSYNEQFF.

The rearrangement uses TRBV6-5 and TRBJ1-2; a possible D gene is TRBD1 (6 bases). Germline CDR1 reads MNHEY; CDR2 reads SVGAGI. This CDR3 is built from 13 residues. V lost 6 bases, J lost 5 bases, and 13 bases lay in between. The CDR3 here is CASSDGRGYGYTF. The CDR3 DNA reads TGTGCCAGCAGCGACGGCAGGGGTTATGGCTACACCTTC.

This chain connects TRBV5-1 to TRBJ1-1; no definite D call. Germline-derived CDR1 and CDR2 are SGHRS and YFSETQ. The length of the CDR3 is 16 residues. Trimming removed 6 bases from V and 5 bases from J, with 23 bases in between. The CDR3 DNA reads TGCGCCAGCACCGTTTCCCCCTCAGGACTGTATACTGAAGCTTTCTTT. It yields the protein CASTVSPSGLYTEAFF. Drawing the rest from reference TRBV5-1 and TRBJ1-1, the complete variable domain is KAGVTQTPRYLIKTRGQQVTLSCSPISGHRSVSWYQQTPGQGLQFLFEYFSETQRNKGNFPGRFSGRQFSNSRSEMNVSTLELGDSALYLCASTVSPSGLYTEAFFGQGTRLTVV.

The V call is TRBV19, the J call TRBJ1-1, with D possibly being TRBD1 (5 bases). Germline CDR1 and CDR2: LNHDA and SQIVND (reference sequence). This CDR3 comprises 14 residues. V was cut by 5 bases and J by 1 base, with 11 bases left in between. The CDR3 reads CASSLDQGNTEAFF. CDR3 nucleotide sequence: TGTGCCAGTAGTCTGGACCAGGGGAACACTGAAGCTTTCTTT.

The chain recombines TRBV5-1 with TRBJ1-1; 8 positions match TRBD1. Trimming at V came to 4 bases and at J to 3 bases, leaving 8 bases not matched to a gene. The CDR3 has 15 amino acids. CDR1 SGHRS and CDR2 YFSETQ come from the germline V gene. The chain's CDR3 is CASSQLQGVDTEAFF. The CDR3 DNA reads TGCGCCAGCAGCCAATTACAGGGGGTTGACACTGAAGCTTTCTTT.

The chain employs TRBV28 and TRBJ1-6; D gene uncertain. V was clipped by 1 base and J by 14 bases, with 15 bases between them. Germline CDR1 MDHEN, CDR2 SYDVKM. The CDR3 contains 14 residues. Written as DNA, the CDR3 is TGTGCCAGCAGTTTATCACGGGAGGCGTCTACCCTCCACTTT. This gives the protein CASSLSREASTLHF.

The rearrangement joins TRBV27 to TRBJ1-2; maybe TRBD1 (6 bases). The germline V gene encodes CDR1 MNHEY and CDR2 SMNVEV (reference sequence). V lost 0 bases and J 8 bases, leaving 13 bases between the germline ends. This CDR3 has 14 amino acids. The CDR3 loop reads CASSLSGVGGGYTF. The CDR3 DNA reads TGTGCCAGCAGTTTATCGGGTGTAGGGGGAGGCTACACCTTC.

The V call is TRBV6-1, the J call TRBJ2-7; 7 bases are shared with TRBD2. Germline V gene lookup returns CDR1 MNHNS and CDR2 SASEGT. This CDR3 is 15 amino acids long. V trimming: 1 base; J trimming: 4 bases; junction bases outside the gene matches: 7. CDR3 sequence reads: CASSEVGSGPYEQYF. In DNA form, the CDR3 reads TGTGCCAGCAGTGAAGTTGGTAGCGGGCCGTACGAGCAGTACTTC.

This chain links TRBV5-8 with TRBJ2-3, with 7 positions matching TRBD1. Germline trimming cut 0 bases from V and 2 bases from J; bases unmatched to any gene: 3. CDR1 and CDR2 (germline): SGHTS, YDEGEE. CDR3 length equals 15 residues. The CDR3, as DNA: TGTGCCAGCAGCTTGGGACAGGGCTTCACAGATACGCAGTATTTT. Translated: CASSLGQGFTDTQYF.

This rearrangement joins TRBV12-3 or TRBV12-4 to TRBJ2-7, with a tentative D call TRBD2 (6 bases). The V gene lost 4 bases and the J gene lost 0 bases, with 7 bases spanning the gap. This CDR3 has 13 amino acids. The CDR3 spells CASSSGLSYEQYF. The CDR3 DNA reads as TGTGCCAGCAGTTCGGGACTCTCCTACGAGCAGTACTTC.

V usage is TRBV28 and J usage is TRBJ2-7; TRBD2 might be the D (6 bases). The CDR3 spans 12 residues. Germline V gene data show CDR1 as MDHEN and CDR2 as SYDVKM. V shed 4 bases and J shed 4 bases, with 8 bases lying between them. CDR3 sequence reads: CASSSEGYEQYF. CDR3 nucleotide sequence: TGTGCCAGCAGTTCGGAGGGGTACGAGCAGTACTTC.

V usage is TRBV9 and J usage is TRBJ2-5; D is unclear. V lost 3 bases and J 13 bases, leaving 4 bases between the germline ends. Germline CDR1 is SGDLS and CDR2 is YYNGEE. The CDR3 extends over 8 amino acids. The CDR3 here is CASSAWYF. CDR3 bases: TGTGCCAGCAGCGCCTGGTACTTC.

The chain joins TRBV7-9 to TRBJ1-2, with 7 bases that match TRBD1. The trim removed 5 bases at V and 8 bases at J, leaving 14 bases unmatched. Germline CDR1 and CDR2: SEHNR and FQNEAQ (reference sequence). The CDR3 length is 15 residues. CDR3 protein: CASSRTDRETRGYTF. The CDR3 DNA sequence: TGTGCCAGCAGCCGAACCGACAGGGAGACTCGGGGCTACACCTTC.

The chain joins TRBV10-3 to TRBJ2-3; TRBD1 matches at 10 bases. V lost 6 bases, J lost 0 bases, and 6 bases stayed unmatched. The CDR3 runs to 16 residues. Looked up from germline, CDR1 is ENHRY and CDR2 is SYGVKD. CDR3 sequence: CAIRLDRGRSTDTQYF. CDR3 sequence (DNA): TGTGCCATCAGGCTTGACAGGGGGCGGAGCACAGATACGCAGTATTTT.

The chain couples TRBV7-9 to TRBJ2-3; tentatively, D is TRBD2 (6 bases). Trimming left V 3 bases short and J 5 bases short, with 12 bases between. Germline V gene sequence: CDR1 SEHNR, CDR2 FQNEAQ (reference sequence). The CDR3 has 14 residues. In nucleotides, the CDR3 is TGTGCCAGCAGCTTCGAAAGGAGGGGAGATACGCAGTATTTT. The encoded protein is CASSFERRGDTQYF.

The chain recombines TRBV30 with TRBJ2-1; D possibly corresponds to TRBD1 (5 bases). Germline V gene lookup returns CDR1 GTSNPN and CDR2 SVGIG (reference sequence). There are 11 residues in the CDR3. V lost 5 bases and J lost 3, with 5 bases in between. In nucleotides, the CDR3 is TGTGCCTGGGACAGCTACAATGAGCAGTTCTTC. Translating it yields CAWDSYNEQFF.

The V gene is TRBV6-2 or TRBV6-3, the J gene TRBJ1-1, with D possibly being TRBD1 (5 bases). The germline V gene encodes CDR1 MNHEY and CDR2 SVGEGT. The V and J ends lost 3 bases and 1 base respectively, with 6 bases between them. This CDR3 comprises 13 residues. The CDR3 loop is CASSYDRNTEAFF. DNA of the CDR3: TGTGCCAGCAGTTATGACAGGAACACTGAAGCTTTCTTT.

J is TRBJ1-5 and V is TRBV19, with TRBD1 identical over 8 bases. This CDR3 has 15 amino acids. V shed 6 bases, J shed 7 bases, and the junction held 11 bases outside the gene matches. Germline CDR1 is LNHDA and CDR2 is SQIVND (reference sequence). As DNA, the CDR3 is TGTGCCAGTAGAAAGGAGGCAGGGGGCAGGCAGCCCCAGCATTTT. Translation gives CASRKEAGGRQPQHF.

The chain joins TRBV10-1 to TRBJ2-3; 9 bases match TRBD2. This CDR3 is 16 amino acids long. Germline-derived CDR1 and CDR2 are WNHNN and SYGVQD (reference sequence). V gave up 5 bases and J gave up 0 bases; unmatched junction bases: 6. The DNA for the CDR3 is TGCGCCAGCAGTTCTAGCGGGGCGCCTAGCACAGATACGCAGTATTTT. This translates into CASSSSGAPSTDTQYF.

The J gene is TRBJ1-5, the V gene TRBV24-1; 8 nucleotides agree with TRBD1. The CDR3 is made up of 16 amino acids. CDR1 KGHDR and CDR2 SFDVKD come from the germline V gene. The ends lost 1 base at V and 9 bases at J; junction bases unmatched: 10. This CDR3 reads CATSDFGRGPNSPQHF. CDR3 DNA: TGTGCCACCAGTGATTTTGGCAGGGGGCCTAATTCGCCCCAGCATTTT.

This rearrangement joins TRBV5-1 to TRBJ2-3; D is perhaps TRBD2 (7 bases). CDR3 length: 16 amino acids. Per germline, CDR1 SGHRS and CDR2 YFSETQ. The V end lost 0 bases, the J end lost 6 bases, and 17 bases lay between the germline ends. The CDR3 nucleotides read TGCGCCAGCAGCTTGGAGGGGGGGGGCAACACGGATACGCAGTATTTT. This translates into CASSLEGGGNTDTQYF.

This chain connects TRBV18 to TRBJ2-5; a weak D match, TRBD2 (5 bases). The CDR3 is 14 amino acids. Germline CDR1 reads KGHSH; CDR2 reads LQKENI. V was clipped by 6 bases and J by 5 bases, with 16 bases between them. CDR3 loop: CASSPSRGRETQYF. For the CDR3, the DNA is TGTGCCAGCTCCCCGTCTCGGGGAAGGGAGACCCAGTACTTC.

In DNA form, the CDR3 reads TGTGCCAGCAGGTTCACAGGGGGGCCGAACTATGGCTACACCTTC. Encoded protein: CASRFTGGPNYGYTF. The J gene is TRBJ1-2, the V gene TRBV28; TRBD1 agrees at 8 bases. Germline loops: CDR1 MDHEN, CDR2 SYDVKM. The J segment lost 2 bases and the V segment lost 6 bases, leaving 8 bases of the junction unmatched. The CDR3 consists of 15 residues.

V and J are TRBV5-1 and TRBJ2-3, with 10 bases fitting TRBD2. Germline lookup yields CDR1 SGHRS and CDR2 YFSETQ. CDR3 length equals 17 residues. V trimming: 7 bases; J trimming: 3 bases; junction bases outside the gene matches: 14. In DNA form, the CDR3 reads TGCGCCAGCGGGACTGGGACTAGCGCTGAGATTACAGATACGCAGTATTTT. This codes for CASGTGTSAEITDTQYF.

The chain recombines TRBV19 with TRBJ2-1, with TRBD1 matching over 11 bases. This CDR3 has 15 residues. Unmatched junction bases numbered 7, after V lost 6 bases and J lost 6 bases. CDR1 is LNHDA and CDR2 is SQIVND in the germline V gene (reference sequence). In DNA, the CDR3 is TGTGCCAGTAGCGAGGGACAGGGGGAGTCCAATGAGCAGTTCTTC. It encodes CASSEGQGESNEQFF.